This record covers a single T cell receptor (beta chain). The data were obtained in a study of shared clonotypes between healthy human individuals. Using immunoSEQ multiplex PCR, the repertoire was profiled, and TCRdb retains in-frame clones only, with some absent. The table has nearly 1 million clones, approximately 80% seen once. V lost 6 bases, J lost 6 bases, and 3 bases stayed unmatched. Germline V gene sequence: CDR1 SNHLY, CDR2 FYNNEI. The CDR3 length is 12 residues. Sequencing was carried out using memory CD4+ T cells sorted from blood. Subset here: CD45RA-negative fraction. The J gene is TRBJ2-7, the V gene TRBV2; 9 bases align to TRBD1. The TCR comes from a man between 18 and 35 years old in good health. In DNA, the CDR3 is TGTGCCAGCAGCGTGGACAGGGGCGAGCAGTACTTC. Translating it yields CASSVDRGEQYF.